What follows are 9 T cell receptor beta chains derived from one specimen sequenced in a study of blood T cell repertoires in COVID-19. Using immunoSEQ multiplex PCR, the repertoire was profiled, and TCRdb retains in-frame clones only, with some absent. Altogether tens of thousands of clones are present, under 90% being singletons, with the ten largest covering 1.4% to 1.5%. What was sequenced was peripheral blood. All receptors derive from a man aged 55 to 69 with acute or convalescent COVID-19.

DNA for the CDR3: TGTGCCAGCAGCAAAGACAGATCCCCCTCCTACGAGCAGTACTTC. Residues: CASSKDRSPSYEQYF. The chain employs TRBV2 and TRBJ2-7; D is perhaps TRBD1 (5 bases). V was trimmed by 6 bases and J by 0 bases, leaving 15 bases between them. Germline V CDR1 and CDR2: SNHLY, FYNNEI. This CDR3 region has 15 residues.

The chain employs TRBV27 and TRBJ2-1, with D unclear. The V gene lost 6 bases and the J gene lost 4 bases, with 4 bases spanning the gap. The CDR3 loop spans 11 amino acids. Germline assignment: CDR1 MNHEY and CDR2 SMNVEV (reference sequence). The CDR3 protein is CASSLYNEQFF. The CDR3 coding sequence is TGTGCCAGCAGCCTGTACAATGAGCAGTTCTTC.

V and J are TRBV6-2 or TRBV6-3 and TRBJ1-5; unclear D gene. Germline V gives CDR1 MNHEY, CDR2 SVGEGT. V was clipped by 4 bases and J by 4 bases, with 14 bases between them. The CDR3 sequence is 15 residues long. Written as DNA, the CDR3 is TGTGCCAGCAGTTCCGGAGGTGCGGGGAATCAGCCCCAGCATTTT. This translates into CASSSGGAGNQPQHF.

This rearrangement joins TRBV7-9 to TRBJ2-1; the match to TRBD2 covers 9 bases. The germline V gene has CDR1 SEHNR and CDR2 FQNEAQ (reference sequence). The CDR3 contains 16 residues. Losses at the gene ends were 1 base for V and 2 bases for J; bases not matched to a gene: 3. The CDR3 DNA reads TGTGCCAGCAGCTTAGACGGCGGGGGGGCCTACAATGAGCAGTTCTTC. Translated: CASSLDGGGAYNEQFF.

This chain's CDR3 is CASSIISAGTYEQYF. CDR3 nucleotide sequence: TGTGCCAGTAGTATCATCTCCGCGGGGACCTACGAGCAGTACTTC. J is TRBJ2-7 and V is TRBV19, with D perhaps matching TRBD2 (6 bases). Trimming stripped 3 bases from V and 2 bases from J, with 14 bases between. Germline CDR1 LNHDA, CDR2 SQIVND (reference sequence). The CDR3 loop spans 15 amino acids.

This clone was seen a single time. The chain uses TRBV2 and TRBJ1-2; D may be TRBD1 (6 bases). Germline lookup yields CDR1 SNHLY and CDR2 FYNNEI. V lost 7 bases and J 3 bases, leaving 15 bases between the germline ends. The CDR3 has 14 residues. CDR3 protein: CASTRRDKYYGYTF. CDR3 DNA: TGTGCCAGCACTCGTCGGGACAAGTACTATGGCTACACCTTC.

The V gene is TRBV7-3, the J gene TRBJ2-3; D gene uncertain. With 1 base removed from V and 11 bases from J, the gap between germline ends came to 16 bases. The CDR3 is 14 amino acids. In germline, CDR1 is SGHTA, CDR2 FQGTGA. In DNA form, the CDR3 reads TGTGCCAGCAGCTTAAGGGCCCAACATTCCATGCAGTATTTT. This gives the protein CASSLRAQHSMQYF.

This clone has only one observation. The chain carries TRBV13 and TRBJ1-6, with D possibly TRBD1 on 5 matching bases. The CDR3 consists of 17 residues. Trimming took off 1 base at V and 6 bases at J, with 16 bases between the two ends. Germline V CDR1 and CDR2: PRHDT, FYEKMQ (reference sequence). The CDR3 protein is CASSLVGQGVGNSPLHF. DNA for the CDR3: TGTGCCAGCAGCTTAGTGGGCCAAGGGGTTGGTAATTCACCCCTCCACTTT.

This clone counts as medium-sized (0.01 to 0.1%). This chain links TRBV5-4 with TRBJ2-5, with 9 bases matching TRBD1. CDR1 is SGHNT, CDR2 YYREEE, per germline (reference sequence). The V and J ends lost 2 bases and 5 bases, in that order; junction bases with no gene match: 10. The CDR3 is made up of 16 amino acids. The CDR3 protein is CASSFSGTGFRETQYF. The CDR3 nucleotides read TGTGCCAGCAGCTTTTCCGGGACAGGGTTTAGGGAGACCCAGTACTTC.